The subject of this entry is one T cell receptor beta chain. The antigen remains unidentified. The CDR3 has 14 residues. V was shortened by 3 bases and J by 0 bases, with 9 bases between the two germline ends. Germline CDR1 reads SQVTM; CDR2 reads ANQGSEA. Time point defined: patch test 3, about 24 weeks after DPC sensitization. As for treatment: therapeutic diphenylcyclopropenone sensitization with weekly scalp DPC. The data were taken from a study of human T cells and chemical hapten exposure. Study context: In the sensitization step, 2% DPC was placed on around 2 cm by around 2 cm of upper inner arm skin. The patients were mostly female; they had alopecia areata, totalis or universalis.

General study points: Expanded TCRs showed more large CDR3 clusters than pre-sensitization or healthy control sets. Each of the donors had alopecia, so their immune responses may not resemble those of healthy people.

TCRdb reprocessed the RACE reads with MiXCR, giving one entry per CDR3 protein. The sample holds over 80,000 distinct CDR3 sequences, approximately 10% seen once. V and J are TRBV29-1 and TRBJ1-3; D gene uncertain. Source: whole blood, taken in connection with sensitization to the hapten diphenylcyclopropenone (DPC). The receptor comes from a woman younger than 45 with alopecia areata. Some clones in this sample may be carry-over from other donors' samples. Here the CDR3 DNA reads TGCAGCGTTGATGGGCAGGTCTCTGGAAACACCATATATTTT. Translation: CSVDGQVSGNTIYF.